This T cell receptor (beta chain) was identified in a study of T cell responses to AZD1222 COVID-19 vaccine. Study observations and caveats: The CD4 TCRs associated with vaccination extended across spike and predominated at 160-218 and 743-854. Females made up more of the donors, who were largely white British, and clonal diversity may have come out too low. Repertoire sampling was restricted to post-peak T cell response timepoints.

Repertoires were generated with immunoSEQ multiplex PCR, while TCRdb's copy carries only in-frame clones and drops some. The sample holds about 180,000 clones, 80% to 90% seen once. The germline gives CDR1 MNHEY, CDR2 SVGEGT. This CDR3 spans 13 amino acids. About this clone itself: The antigen is undetermined.

The rearrangement links TRBV6-2 or TRBV6-3 to TRBJ2-2; D call uncertain. The sequence was obtained from an adult in good health. The material sequenced was peripheral blood, taken on day 0 of AZD1222 vaccination. The CDR3 DNA is TGTGCTACCAGCAATTCCGACACCGGGGAGCTGTTTTTT. It encodes CATSNSDTGELFF.